The 22 T cell receptor beta chains below were found in one sample sequenced in a study of blood T cell repertoires in COVID-19. The data were produced by immunoSEQ multiplex PCR, yet TCRdb's version contains in-frame clones alone and is incomplete. The sample shows about 290,000 clones, around 90% of them seen only once. Sequenced sample: peripheral blood. These receptors were obtained from a woman aged 40 to 50 who had recovered from COVID-19.

The rearrangement joins TRBV29-1 to TRBJ2-1; 8 nucleotides line up with TRBD2. CDR3 length equals 14 residues. Per the germline V gene, CDR1 is SQVTM and CDR2 is ANQGSEA. The V segment lost 4 bases and the J segment 8 bases; nucleotides outside the gene matches: 10. CDR3 region: CSVAGAGDRYEQFF. CDR3 nucleotides: TGCAGCGTTGCCGGAGCGGGAGATAGGTATGAGCAGTTCTTC.

This clone was found a few times. The chain employs TRBV29-1 and TRBJ2-7, with 11 bases that match TRBD2. This CDR3 comprises 16 residues. CDR1 and CDR2 (germline): SQVTM, ANQGSEA. The V segment lost 4 bases and the J segment 3 bases; nucleotides outside the gene matches: 11. The CDR3 nucleotides are TGCAGCGTTGGGGAAGTAGCGGGAGGGTTTGTCTACGAGCAGTACTTC. It codes for CSVGEVAGGFVYEQYF.

This chain links TRBV6-5 with TRBJ1-3, with D possibly TRBD1 on 5 matching bases. The CDR3 spans 15 residues. With 0 bases removed from V and 3 bases from J, the gap between germline ends came to 9 bases. CDR1 and CDR2 (germline): MNHEY, SVGAGI. CDR3 loop: CASSYSAGGGNTIYF. The DNA of the CDR3 is TGTGCCAGCAGTTACTCTGCCGGGGGTGGAAACACCATATATTTT.

This clone was seen only once. This chain connects TRBV5-1 to TRBJ2-2; TRBD2 aligns across 10 bases. The CDR3 consists of 15 residues. The germline CDR1 and CDR2 sequences are SGHRS and YFSETQ. V shed 0 bases and J 6 bases; nucleotides not matched to a gene: 2. The CDR3 DNA reads as TGCGCCAGCAGCTTGGCAGCGGGAGGGCCCGGGGAGCTGTTTTTT. It is translated as CASSLAAGGPGELFF.

The chain uses TRBV6-5 and TRBJ2-7, with 7 bases aligning to TRBD2. J gave up 7 bases and V 6 bases, and 15 bases lay outside the gene matches. This CDR3 spans 15 amino acids. From germline, CDR1 is MNHEY and CDR2 SVGAGI. The CDR3 loop is CASSRQSGTSGEQYF. As DNA, the CDR3 is TGTGCCAGCAGCCGACAGAGCGGGACGTCGGGGGAGCAGTACTTC.

This clone is a singleton in its sample. The rearrangement uses TRBV28 and TRBJ2-5; a possible D gene is TRBD1 (5 bases). The CDR3 is 12 residues long. Germline loops: CDR1 MDHEN, CDR2 SYDVKM. V lost 2 bases, J lost 7 bases, and 8 bases lay in between. The chain's CDR3 is CASSLPQGTQYF. CDR3 in DNA: TGTGCCAGCAGTTTACCCCAGGGGACCCAGTACTTC.

The genes are TRBV5-3 and TRBJ2-4; 9 positions agree with TRBD2. TRBV5-3 is an ORF, with its function uncertain. CDR3 length: 18 amino acids. With 2 bases clipped from V and 0 bases from J, the junction kept 9 bases outside the gene matches. The CDR3 reads CARSLGLAGREAKNIQYF. The CDR3 nucleotides read TGTGCCAGAAGCTTAGGGCTAGCGGGAAGAGAAGCCAAAAACATTCAGTACTTC.

The chain carries TRBV5-1 and TRBJ2-3; 7 bases are shared with TRBD2. Germline-derived CDR1 and CDR2 are SGHRS and YFSETQ. The CDR3 spans 15 residues. V was pared by 6 bases and J by 5 bases, with 12 bases of the junction left unmatched. The CDR3 bases are TGCGCCAGCAATTGGGGTAGCGGGCCCGGAGATACGCAGTATTTT. It codes for CASNWGSGPGDTQYF.

This clone was counted a single time. CDR3 residues: CASSHGGGIETQYF. Written as DNA, the CDR3 is TGTGCCAGCAGTCATGGCGGCGGGATCGAGACCCAGTACTTC. V is TRBV28 and J is TRBJ2-5, with D perhaps TRBD2 (6 bases). The germline gives CDR1 MDHEN, CDR2 SYDVKM. Trimming took 5 bases from V and 5 from J, leaving 15 bases between them. This CDR3 contains 14 residues.

The chain carries TRBV10-2 and TRBJ2-5, with TRBD1 identical over 10 bases. With V trimmed by 1 base and J by 2 bases, 4 bases remained unmatched. CDR1 is WSHSY, CDR2 SAAADI, per germline. The CDR3 has 16 residues. DNA for the CDR3: TGCGCCAGCAGTGAGTTCATGGGACAGGGGCAAGAGACCCAGTACTTC. This encodes CASSEFMGQGQETQYF.

The CDR3 loop is CASSSQAGGPPGELFF. The CDR3 DNA is TGTGCCAGCAGTTCGCAAGCGGGAGGGCCGCCCGGGGAGCTGTTTTTT. The V call is TRBV27, the J call TRBJ2-2; 10 bases align to TRBD2. The CDR3 contains 16 residues. The germline V gene has CDR1 MNHEY and CDR2 SMNVEV (reference sequence). V shed 4 bases and J 6 bases; nucleotides not matched to a gene: 8.

The chain employs TRBV19 and TRBJ1-1; D is unclear. V was shortened by 5 bases and J by 0 bases, with 7 bases between the two germline ends. Germline V gives CDR1 LNHDA, CDR2 SQIVND (reference sequence). This CDR3 contains 13 residues. The CDR3 sequence is CASSVTVNTEAFF. In DNA form, the CDR3 reads TGTGCCAGTAGTGTTACAGTGAACACTGAAGCTTTCTTT.

About this clone: At one end the junction does not follow the germline gene, possibly because of a read error. This CDR3 reads CASSVVGRVSPSKEKLFF. CDR3 in DNA: TGTGCCAGCAGCGTAGTAGGGCGGGTCTCGCCATCTAAAGAAAAACTGTTTTTT. The chain has TRBV9 and TRBJ1-4; no definite D call. Per the germline V gene, CDR1 is SGDLS and CDR2 is YYNGEE. The CDR3 is 18 amino acids.

The V gene is TRBV28, the J gene TRBJ2-3; 9 nucleotides match TRBD2. This CDR3 spans 15 amino acids. Germline CDR1 is MDHEN and CDR2 is SYDVKM. With V trimmed by 6 bases and J by 6 bases, 10 bases remained unmatched. This CDR3 is CASSRTSVGLDTQYF. In DNA form, the CDR3 reads TGTGCCAGCAGCCGGACTAGCGTGGGATTGGATACGCAGTATTTT.

The rearrangement joins TRBV12-2 to TRBJ2-1; the table's D call TRBD2 went unverified against the DNA. TRBV12-2 is a recognized pseudogene. The CDR3 runs to 15 residues. This chain's CDR3 is CASRLGLVRLNEQFF. CDR3 DNA: TGTGCAAGTCGCCTCGGACTAGTTAGGTTAAATGAGCAGTTCTTC.

V is TRBV19 and J is TRBJ2-2; 12 nucleotides align to TRBD2. The CDR3 is 14 amino acids. Germline V CDR1 and CDR2: LNHDA, SQIVND (reference sequence). Trimming at V came to 5 bases and at J to 9 bases, leaving 4 bases not matched to a gene. This CDR3 reads CASSPGLAGRELFF. CDR3 nucleotides: TGTGCCAGTAGTCCCGGACTAGCGGGAAGGGAGCTGTTTTTT. The full variable domain, its missing parts supplied by reference TRBV19 and TRBJ2-2, is DGGITQSPKYLFRKEGQNVTLSCEQNLNHDAMYWYRQDPGQGLRLIYYSQIVNDFQKGDIAEGYSVSREKKESFPLTVTSAQKNPTAFYLCASSPGLAGRELFFGEGSRLTVL.

This chain links TRBV10-1 with TRBJ2-2; TRBD2 might be the D (6 bases). The V end lost 2 bases, the J end lost 5 bases, and 6 bases lay between the germline ends. Germline values: CDR1 WNHNN, CDR2 SYGVQD (reference sequence). The CDR3 length is 13 residues. For the CDR3, the DNA is TGCGCCAGCAGTGAGGGGGGGACCGGGGAGCTGTTTTTT. Protein sequence: CASSEGGTGELFF.

This chain connects TRBV14 to TRBJ2-3; 9 bases map to TRBD1. The CDR3 totals 17 residues. Germline CDR1 reads SGHDN; CDR2 reads FVKESK. V lost 4 bases, J lost 2 bases, and 10 bases stayed unmatched. CDR3 DNA: TGTGCCAGCAGCCTGTACTCCGGGACAGGGATCACAGATACGCAGTATTTT. As protein: CASSLYSGTGITDTQYF.

For the CDR3, the DNA is TGTGCCAGCAGCCCTGGGACAGGCTACAATGAGCAGTTCTTC. Translating it yields CASSPGTGYNEQFF. The chain employs TRBV5-8 and TRBJ2-1; 8 bases agree with TRBD1. Germline V lookup: CDR1 SGHTS, CDR2 YDEGEE. This CDR3 is built from 14 residues. The trim removed 4 bases at V and 3 bases at J, leaving 3 bases unmatched.

The chain combines TRBV6-1 with TRBJ2-3; D not certain. Germline V CDR1 and CDR2: MNHNS, SASEGT. The V end was cut by 0 bases, the J end by 4 bases, with 5 bases between. This CDR3 is 13 amino acids long. In nucleotides, the CDR3 is TGTGCCAGCAGTGAAGCATTAGCAGATACGCAGTATTTT. Protein product: CASSEALADTQYF.

The V call is TRBV2, the J call TRBJ2-7; 11 nucleotides line up with TRBD1. Germline lookup yields CDR1 SNHLY and CDR2 FYNNEI. Trimming removed 4 bases from V and 2 bases from J; junction bases left unmatched: 4. This CDR3 is built from 15 residues. DNA of the CDR3: TGTGCCAGCAGTGTCCCGGGACAGGGGGCCTACGAGCAGTACTTC. Translating gives CASSVPGQGAYEQYF.

The chain recombines TRBV7-9 with TRBJ1-2; TRBD1 aligns across 10 bases. This CDR3 has 14 amino acids. The J segment lost 5 bases and the V segment lost 2 bases, leaving 2 bases of the junction unmatched. CDR1 and CDR2 from the germline V gene are SEHNR and FQNEAQ (reference sequence). The CDR3: CASSLPGQGYGYTF. The CDR3, as DNA: TGTGCCAGCAGCTTACCGGGACAGGGGTATGGCTACACCTTC.